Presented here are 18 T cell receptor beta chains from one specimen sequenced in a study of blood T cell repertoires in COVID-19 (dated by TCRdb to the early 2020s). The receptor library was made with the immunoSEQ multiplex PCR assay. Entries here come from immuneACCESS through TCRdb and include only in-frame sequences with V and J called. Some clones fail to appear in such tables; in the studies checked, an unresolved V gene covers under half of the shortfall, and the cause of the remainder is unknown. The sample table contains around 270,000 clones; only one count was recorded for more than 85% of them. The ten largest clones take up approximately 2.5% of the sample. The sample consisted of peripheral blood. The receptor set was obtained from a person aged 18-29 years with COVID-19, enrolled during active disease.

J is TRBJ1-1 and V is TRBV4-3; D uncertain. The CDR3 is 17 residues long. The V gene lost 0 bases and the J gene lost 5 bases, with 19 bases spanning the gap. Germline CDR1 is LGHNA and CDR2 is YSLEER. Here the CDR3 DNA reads TGCGCCAGCAGCCAAGATGCGCGGGGAGTGGGTTCGACTGAAGCTTTCTTT. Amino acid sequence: CASSQDARGVGSTEAFF.

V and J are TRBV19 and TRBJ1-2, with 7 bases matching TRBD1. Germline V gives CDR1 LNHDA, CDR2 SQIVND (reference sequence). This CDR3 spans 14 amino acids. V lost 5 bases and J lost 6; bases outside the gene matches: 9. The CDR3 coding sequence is TGTGCCAGTAGTTTCGCAGGGACAGTGAATGGCTACACCTTC. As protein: CASSFAGTVNGYTF.

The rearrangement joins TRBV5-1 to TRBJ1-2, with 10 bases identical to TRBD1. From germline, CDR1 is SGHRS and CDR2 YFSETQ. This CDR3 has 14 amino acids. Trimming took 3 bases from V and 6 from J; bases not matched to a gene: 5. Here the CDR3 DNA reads TGCGCCAGCAGCTGGGGGACAGGGGCGGATGGCTACACCTTC. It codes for CASSWGTGADGYTF. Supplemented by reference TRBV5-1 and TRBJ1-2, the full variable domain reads KAGVTQTPRYLIKTRGQQVTLSCSPISGHRSVSWYQQTPGQGLQFLFEYFSETQRNKGNFPGRFSGRQFSNSRSEMNVSTLELGDSALYLCASSWGTGADGYTFGSGTRLTVV.

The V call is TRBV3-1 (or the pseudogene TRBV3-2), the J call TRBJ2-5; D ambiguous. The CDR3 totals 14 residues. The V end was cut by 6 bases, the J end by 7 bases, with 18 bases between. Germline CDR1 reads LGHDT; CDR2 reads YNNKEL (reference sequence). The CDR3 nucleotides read TGTGCCAGCAGTCCCACCACTTACTTCGGGACCCAGTACTTC. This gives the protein CASSPTTYFGTQYF.

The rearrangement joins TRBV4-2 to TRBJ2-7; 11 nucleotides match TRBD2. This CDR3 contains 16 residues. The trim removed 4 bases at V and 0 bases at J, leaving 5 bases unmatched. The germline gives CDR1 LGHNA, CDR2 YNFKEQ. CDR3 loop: CASSRTGTSGSYEQYF. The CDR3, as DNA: TGTGCCAGCAGCCGAACCGGGACTAGCGGCTCCTACGAGCAGTACTTC.

The CDR3: CASRTGTEQFF. CDR3 in DNA: TGTGCCAGCAGAACAGGGACTGAGCAGTTCTTC. V usage is TRBV6-5 and J usage is TRBJ2-1, with D possibly matching TRBD1 (6 bases). CDR3 length: 11 amino acids. The V and J ends lost 6 bases and 9 bases respectively, with 9 bases between them. Germline-derived CDR1 and CDR2 are MNHEY and SVGAGI.

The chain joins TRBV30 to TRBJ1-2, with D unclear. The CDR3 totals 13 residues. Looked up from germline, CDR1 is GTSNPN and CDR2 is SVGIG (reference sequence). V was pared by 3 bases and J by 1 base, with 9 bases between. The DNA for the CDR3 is TGTGCCTGGAGCTTCACCTATAACTATGGCTACACCTTC. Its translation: CAWSFTYNYGYTF.

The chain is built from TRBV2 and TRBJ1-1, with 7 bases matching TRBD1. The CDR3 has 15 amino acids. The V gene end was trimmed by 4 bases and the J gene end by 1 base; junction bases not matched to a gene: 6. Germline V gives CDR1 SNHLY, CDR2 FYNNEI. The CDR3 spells CASSGPGQSNTEAFF. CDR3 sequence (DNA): TGTGCCAGCAGTGGTCCGGGACAGTCGAACACTGAAGCTTTCTTT.

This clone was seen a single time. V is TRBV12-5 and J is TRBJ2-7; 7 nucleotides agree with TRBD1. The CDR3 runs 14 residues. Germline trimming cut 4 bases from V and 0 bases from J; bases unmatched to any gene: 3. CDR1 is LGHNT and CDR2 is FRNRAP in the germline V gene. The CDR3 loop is CASGSGTVSYEQYF. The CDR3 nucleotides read TGTGCTAGTGGTTCCGGGACAGTCTCCTACGAGCAGTACTTC. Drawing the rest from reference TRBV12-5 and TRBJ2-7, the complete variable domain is DARVTQTPRHKVTEMGQEVTMRCQPILGHNTVFWYRQTMMQGLELLAYFRNRAPLDDSGMPKDRFSAEMPDATLATLKIQPSEPRDSAVYFCASGSGTVSYEQYFGPGTRLTVT.

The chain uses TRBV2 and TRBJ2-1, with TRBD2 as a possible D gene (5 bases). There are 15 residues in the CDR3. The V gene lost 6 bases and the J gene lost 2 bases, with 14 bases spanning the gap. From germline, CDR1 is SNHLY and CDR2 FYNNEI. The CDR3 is CASSSSEGPYNEQFF. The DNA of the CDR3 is TGTGCCAGCAGCTCCAGCGAGGGCCCCTACAATGAGCAGTTCTTC.

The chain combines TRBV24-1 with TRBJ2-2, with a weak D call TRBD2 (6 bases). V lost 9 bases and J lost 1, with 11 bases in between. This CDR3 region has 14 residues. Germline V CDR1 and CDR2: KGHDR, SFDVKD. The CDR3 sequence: CATSRRENTGELFF. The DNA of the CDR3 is TGTGCCACCTCGAGGCGGGAGAACACCGGGGAGCTGTTTTTT.

In nucleotides, the CDR3 is TGCGCCAGCAAAGACGGGATTTTTGAAGGCTACACCTTC. Its translation: CASKDGIFEGYTF. V usage is TRBV5-1 and J usage is TRBJ1-2; no clear D gene. This CDR3 spans 13 amino acids. CDR1 is SGHRS and CDR2 is YFSETQ in the germline V gene. V lost 6 bases and J lost 8, with 17 bases in between. The full variable domain, completed using reference TRBV5-1 and TRBJ1-2, is KAGVTQTPRYLIKTRGQQVTLSCSPISGHRSVSWYQQTPGQGLQFLFEYFSETQRNKGNFPGRFSGRQFSNSRSEMNVSTLELGDSALYLCASKDGIFEGYTFGSGTRLTVV.

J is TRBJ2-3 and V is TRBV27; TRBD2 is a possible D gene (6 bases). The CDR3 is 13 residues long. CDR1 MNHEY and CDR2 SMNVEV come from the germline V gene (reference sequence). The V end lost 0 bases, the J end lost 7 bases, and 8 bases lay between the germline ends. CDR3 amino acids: CASSLSTSNTQYF. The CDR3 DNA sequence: TGTGCCAGCAGTTTATCGACTAGTAATACGCAGTATTTT.

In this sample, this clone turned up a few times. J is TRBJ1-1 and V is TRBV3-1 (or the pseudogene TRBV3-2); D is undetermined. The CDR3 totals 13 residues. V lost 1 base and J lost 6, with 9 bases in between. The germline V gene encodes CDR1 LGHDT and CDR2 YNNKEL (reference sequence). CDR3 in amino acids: CASSQGRAAEAFF. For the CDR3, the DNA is TGTGCCAGCAGCCAAGGCCGCGCTGCTGAAGCTTTCTTT.

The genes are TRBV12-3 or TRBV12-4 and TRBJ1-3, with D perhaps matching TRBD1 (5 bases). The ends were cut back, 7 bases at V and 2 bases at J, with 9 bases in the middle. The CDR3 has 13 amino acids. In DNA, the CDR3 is TGTGCCAGCATTTGGGGGGCTGGAAACACCATATATTTT. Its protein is CASIWGAGNTIYF.

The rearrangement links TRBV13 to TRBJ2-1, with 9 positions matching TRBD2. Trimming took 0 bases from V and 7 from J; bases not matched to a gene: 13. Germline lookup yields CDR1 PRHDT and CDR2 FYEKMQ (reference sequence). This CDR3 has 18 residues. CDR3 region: CASSLGGGSGRFKNEQFF. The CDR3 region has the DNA TGTGCCAGCAGCTTAGGGGGAGGTAGCGGGAGATTTAAGAATGAGCAGTTCTTC.

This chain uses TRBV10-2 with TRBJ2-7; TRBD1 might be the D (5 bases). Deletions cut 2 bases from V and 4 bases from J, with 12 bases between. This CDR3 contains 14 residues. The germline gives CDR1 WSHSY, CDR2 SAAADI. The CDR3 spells CASSEIGHQYEQYF. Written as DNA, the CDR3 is TGCGCCAGCAGTGAGATAGGACACCAATACGAGCAGTACTTC.

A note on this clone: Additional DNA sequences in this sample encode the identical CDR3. CDR3 in amino acids: CASSELSYEQYF. The CDR3 DNA reads as TGTGCCAGCAGTGAATTGAGCTACGAGCAGTACTTC. The J gene is TRBJ2-7, the V gene TRBV2; no clear D gene. CDR3 length: 12 amino acids. Germline V gene data show CDR1 as SNHLY and CDR2 as FYNNEI. Trimming shortened V by 2 bases and J by 3 bases, and 5 bases separated the two germline ends.